This TCR beta chain was captured in a study of blood T cell repertoires in COVID-19. As for the study in general: In each case, the material was cDNA or gDNA derived from T cells, B-cell-depleted T cells, or PBMCs.

The CDR3 runs 13 residues. V was trimmed by 2 bases and J by 1 base, leaving 5 bases between them. Germline V CDR1 and CDR2: MDHEN, SYDVKM. This table comes from immunoSEQ multiplex PCR, and its TCRdb copy is limited to in-frame clones, with some not included. The data show approximately 41,000 clones, with approximately 90% seen just once and around 10% held by the top ten. The chain uses TRBV28 and TRBJ2-5, with no clear D. The sequencing sample was made of peripheral blood. The clonotype comes from a woman aged 80 or over with active COVID-19. In nucleotides, the CDR3 is TGTGCCAGCAGTTTAGTCTCCCAAGAGACCCAGTACTTC. This translates into CASSLVSQETQYF.